The rows below give T cell receptor beta chains drawn from one sample of a study of siplizumab effects on memory and regulatory T cells. The repertoire was sequenced with immunoSEQ multiplex PCR; TCRdb's copy has only in-frame clones and lacks some. The table includes 80,000 to 130,000 clones, 94% detected once. Sequenced material: Tregs sorted from blood. These receptors originate from a human donor in good health. The CDR3 runs from the conserved cysteine through the conserved F or W. The D gene is left open where the match is weak. Only part of the rows carry a size: once, few, many, or a class if the clone is expanded.

NA	TRBJ1-6	NA	TRBV2	CASRWTANSPLHF	TGTGCCAGCAGATGGACAGCCAATTCACCCCTCCACTTT
NA	TRBJ2-3	TRBD2	TRBV7-6	CASSLLAGGTDTQYF	TGTGCCAGCAGCTTGCTGGCGGGAGGTACAGATACGCAGTATTTT
once	TRBJ1-5	TRBD1	TRBV19	CASSTKRQGPKQPQHF	TGTGCCAGTAGTACCAAACGACAGGGCCCCAAACAGCCCCAGCATTTT
NA	TRBJ1-2	NA	TRBV7-9	CASSLVGDGGYTF	TGTGCCAGCAGCTTAGTCGGCGATGGCGGCTACACCTTC
NA	TRBJ2-1	TRBD2	TRBV11-3	CASSWGLAGNDEQFF	TGTGCCAGCAGCTGGGGACTAGCGGGTAATGATGAGCAGTTCTTC
once	TRBJ1-5	NA	TRBV30	CAWSVGGVNNNQPQHF	TGTGCCTGGAGTGTCGGGGGGGTAAATAACAATCAGCCCCAGCATTTT
NA	TRBJ2-1	TRBD2	TRBV5-1	CASSLAGVGNEQFF	TGCGCCAGCAGCCTAGCGGGAGTAGGCAATGAGCAGTTCTTC
NA	TRBJ2-1	NA	TRBV5-1	CASQDRKSSYNEQFF	TGCGCCAGCCAAGACAGGAAAAGCTCCTACAATGAGCAGTTCTTC
NA	TRBJ1-4	NA	TRBV5-1	CASSLEDRNEKLFF	TGCGCCAGCAGCTTGGAGGACAGAAATGAAAAACTGTTTTTT
once	TRBJ1-1	TRBD1	TRBV18	CASSSERGLGGLTEAFF	TGTGCCAGCTCCTCGGAAAGGGGGCTCGGGGGTCTCACTGAAGCTTTCTTT
NA	TRBJ2-7	TRBD1	TRBV19	CASSRQGRHEQYF	TGTGCCAGTAGTAGACAGGGGCGTCACGAGCAGTACTTC
NA	TRBJ2-2	NA	TRBV5-5	CASSLASRGYTGELFF	TGTGCCAGCAGCTTGGCTTCTCGGGGATACACCGGGGAGCTGTTTTTT
NA	TRBJ2-5	TRBD2	TRBV11-2	CASTLRTSGKELETQYF	TGTGCCAGCACCTTACGGACTAGCGGGAAGGAATTGGAGACCCAGTACTTC
NA	TRBJ2-3	NA	TRBV15	CATSRVADTQYF	TGTGCCACCAGCAGAGTCGCAGATACGCAGTATTTT
NA	TRBJ2-2	TRBD2	TRBV9	CASSVGVAGELGELFF	TGTGCCAGCAGCGTAGGAGTAGCGGGAGAATTAGGGGAGCTGTTTTTT
NA	TRBJ2-7	TRBD2	TRBV10-3	CAISDGRKRGSSYEQYF	TGTGCCATCAGTGATGGGAGGAAGCGGGGAAGCTCCTACGAGCAGTACTTC
NA	TRBJ1-2	NA	TRBV29-1	CSVGVFGGYSHYGYTF	TGCAGCGTTGGAGTATTTGGGGGATACAGCCACTATGGCTACACCTTC
NA	TRBJ1-1	NA	TRBV6-5	CASGFFAEAFF	TGTGCCAGCGGCTTCTTCGCTGAAGCTTTCTTT
NA	TRBJ2-7	TRBD2	TRBV5-6	CASRAWLMRERHYEQYF	TGTGCCAGCAGAGCTTGGTTAATGCGGGAGAGGCACTACGAGCAGTACTTC
NA	TRBJ2-7	TRBD1	TRBV7-3	CASSLGQAGEQYF	TGTGCCAGCAGCTTAGGACAGGCCGGCGAGCAGTACTTC
once	TRBJ1-6	NA	TRBV5-6	CASSLVGVNNSPLHF	TGTGCCAGCAGCTTGGTTGGAGTCAATAATTCACCCCTCCACTTT
NA	TRBJ2-2	NA	TRBV5-4	CASSRGGGTNTGELFF	TGTGCCAGCAGCCGGGGTGGGGGAACGAACACCGGGGAGCTGTTTTTT
NA	TRBJ1-3	NA	TRBV5-1	CASSKWDSGNTIYF	TGCGCCAGCTCTAAGTGGGACTCTGGAAACACCATATATTTT
NA	TRBJ2-2	NA	TRBV28	CASSRAASLTGELFF	TGTGCCAGCAGCCGGGCGGCTAGCCTAACCGGGGAGCTGTTTTTT
NA	TRBJ2-1	NA	TRBV30	CAWSFGGPVYNEQFF	TGTGCCTGGAGTTTCGGAGGGCCTGTCTACAATGAGCAGTTCTTC
NA	TRBJ2-7	TRBD1	TRBV7-8	CASSRGTAAYEQYF	TGTGCCAGCAGCAGAGGGACAGCCGCCTACGAGCAGTACTTC
once	TRBJ2-1	NA	TRBV20-1	CSAKRGEQFF	TGCAGTGCTAAAAGGGGTGAGCAGTTCTTC
once	TRBJ2-3	TRBD2	TRBV11-2	CASSFTRTSGSLYTQYF	TGTGCCAGCAGCTTCACCCGGACTAGCGGGAGTTTGTATACGCAGTATTTT
NA	TRBJ2-7	TRBD1	TRBV28	CASVGQAELFAYEQYF	TGTGCCAGCGTAGGACAGGCGGAATTGTTCGCCTACGAGCAGTACTTC
NA	TRBJ1-1	NA	TRBV18	CASSQSYMNTEAFF	TGTGCCAGCTCACAATCCTACATGAACACTGAAGCTTTCTTT
once	TRBJ1-1	NA	TRBV19	CASTGGSWRVNTEAFF	TGTGCCAGTACCGGGGGGTCCTGGAGAGTGAACACTGAAGCTTTCTTT
NA	TRBJ2-7	NA	TRBV28	CASSEPTPTGLEQYF	TGTGCCAGCAGCGAACCGACCCCAACGGGGCTCGAGCAGTACTTC
NA	TRBJ2-7	TRBD2	TRBV18	CASSPQAYRGLAGDEQYF	TGTGCCAGCTCACCCCAAGCATACCGGGGACTAGCGGGAGACGAGCAGTACTTC
NA	TRBJ2-5	NA	TRBV27	CASSGHNQETQYF	TGTGCCAGCAGTGGACACAACCAAGAGACCCAGTACTTC
NA	TRBJ1-1	NA	TRBV5-5	CASREVWGANTEAFF	TGTGCCAGCAGGGAAGTTTGGGGGGCCAACACTGAAGCTTTCTTT
NA	TRBJ2-7	TRBD2	TRBV19	CASGGLTNYEQYF	TGTGCCAGTGGGGGACTAACAAACTACGAGCAGTACTTC
NA	TRBJ1-4	NA	TRBV29-1	CSVGSGLREKLFF	TGCAGCGTTGGATCCGGTCTTCGGGAAAAACTGTTTTTT
NA	TRBJ1-5	NA	TRBV15	CATSRDGHPMGPQHF	TGTGCCACCAGCAGAGATGGACACCCTATGGGGCCCCAGCATTTT
NA	TRBJ2-7	NA	TRBV6-5	CASSPRRKSREQYF	TGTGCCAGCAGTCCGCGGCGAAAATCCCGCGAGCAGTACTTC
NA	TRBJ2-6	NA	TRBV19	CASSRRTLQSSGANVLTF	TGTGCCAGTAGCCGTAGGACCCTACAGAGCTCTGGGGCCAACGTCCTGACTTTC
NA	TRBJ2-1	TRBD2	TRBV6-5	CASSRTSGVYSEQFF	TGTGCCAGCAGTCGGACTAGCGGGGTCTACAGTGAGCAGTTCTTC
NA	TRBJ2-6	NA	TRBV29-1	CSVSDSSGANVLTF	TGCAGCGTTTCGGACAGCTCTGGGGCCAACGTCCTGACTTTC
NA	TRBJ1-4	NA	TRBV28	CASSPYFANSNEKLFF	TGTGCCAGCAGCCCTTACTTCGCCAACTCTAATGAAAAACTGTTTTTT